This record concerns one T cell receptor (beta chain) sequence. Antigen unknown. These data originate in a study of Ad26.COV2.S vaccination and SARS-CoV-2 variants. As for the study in general: Intramuscularly, Ad26.COV2.S was given either once or twice, 56 days apart. Study-wide findings and caveats: In vaccinated individuals, spike-specific CD8+ and CD4+ T cell responses reportedly displayed substantial breadth.

The sample's treatment: about 20 received Ad26.COV2.S at low or high dose, single or two shots; a few received placebo; per-sample allocation not given. Sampling took place 63 days after the first vaccine or placebo injection. Donation came from an adult in Boston who was aged 18-55 years. Spike of the Wuhan-strain SARS-CoV-2 was expressed by an Ad26 vector, which formed the vaccine. In germline, CDR1 is LNHDA, CDR2 SQIVND (reference sequence). The ends were cut back, 3 bases at V and 6 bases at J, with 12 bases in the middle. The CDR3 extends over 14 amino acids. This table comes from immunoSEQ multiplex PCR, and its TCRdb copy is limited to in-frame clones, with some not included. The sample has 350,000 to 450,000 clones, roughly four fifths seen once.

This specimen consisted of peripheral blood, obtained in a trial of Ad26.COV2.S vaccine versus placebo. The genes are TRBV19 and TRBJ1-5; D might be TRBD1 (5 bases). The TCR comes from a person between 18 and 60 years old who received the Ad26.COV2.S COVID-19 vaccine or a placebo. The DNA for the CDR3 is TGTGCCAGTAGTATTGGAGGGGAGGGTCAGCCCCAGCATTTT. Translating it yields CASSIGGEGQPQHF. Filled out from reference TRBV19 and TRBJ1-5, the complete variable domain reads DGGITQSPKYLFRKEGQNVTLSCEQNLNHDAMYWYRQDPGQGLRLIYYSQIVNDFQKGDIAEGYSVSREKKESFPLTVTSAQKNPTAFYLCASSIGGEGQPQHFGDGTRLSIL.